The present entry profiles one T cell receptor beta chain with its context. No antigen is known for it. This sample is part of a study of T cells in pancreatic ductal adenocarcinoma. Study-wide results and caveats: Tumor-versus-blood clonality comparisons may be biased toward lower tumor diversity.

Assay used: immunoSEQ multiplex PCR; TCRdb lists only in-frame clones, some missing. Of 97,000 or so clones listed, over 90% are singletons. No neoadjuvant therapy was given to the selected pancreatic ductal adenocarcinoma patients before their surgery. V lost 0 bases to trimming and J lost 7 bases, with 7 bases between them. The CDR3 is 12 amino acids. Looked up from germline, CDR1 is SGHTS and CDR2 is YDEGEE. This receptor was identified in a human donor with pancreatic ductal adenocarcinoma. The chain links TRBV5-8 to TRBJ1-2, with D tentatively TRBD1 (5 bases). Sequencing was carried out using PBMCs. CDR3: CASSLARVGYTF. CDR3 bases: TGTGCCAGCAGCTTGGCCAGGGTTGGCTACACCTTC.